A single sample gave rise to the 5 T cell receptor beta chains below, sequenced in a study of T cell repertoires in cytomegalovirus infection (dated by TCRdb to between 2017 and 2020). The intended sense of this specimen's treatment or condition label: in vitro stimulation with specific CMV peptide epitopes to enrich CMV-specific T cells. These TCRs' antigens remain unknown. The instrument given in TCRdb is Illumina HiSeq 1500. In-frame beta chains were kept once TCRdb had trimmed the public reads at Q25 with fastp and called clones with MiXCR. Every distinct CDR3 protein forms one entry, paired with its most common genes and DNA. Here the sample has under 500,000 distinct CDR3 sequences; 40% to 50% occur a single time. The top ten clones comprise just under 45% of the sample. Here the sequenced sample was cultured PBMCs, taken from culture after CMV antigen stimulation. These receptors all come from a human donor in good health (CMV status not recorded). Some clones in this sample may be carry-over from other donors' samples.

The CDR3 region is CASSVEGLANYNEQFF. Here the CDR3 DNA reads TGTGCCAGCAGCGTAGAGGGCCTAGCGAACTACAATGAGCAGTTCTTC. The chain links TRBV9 to TRBJ2-1, with D possibly matching TRBD2 (6 bases). Trimming took 0 bases from V and 3 from J, leaving 13 bases between them. Germline V lookup: CDR1 SGDLS, CDR2 YYNGEE. The CDR3 covers 16 residues.

The V and J genes are TRBV20-1 and TRBJ1-1, with D possibly being TRBD1 (5 bases). The CDR3 length is 13 residues. Looked up from germline, CDR1 is DFQATT and CDR2 is SNEGSKA (reference sequence). V was shortened by 6 bases and J by 5 bases, with 16 bases between the two germline ends. The CDR3 protein is CSAGRQGSTEAFF. CDR3 DNA sequence: TGCAGTGCAGGCCGCCAGGGATCGACTGAAGCTTTCTTT.

This clonotype was picked up one time. The CDR3, as DNA: TGTGCCAGCGGACGGACGGAATTCTATGGCTACACCTTC. Translated: CASGRTEFYGYTF. The chain employs TRBV6-5 and TRBJ1-2; D remains ambiguous. Germline CDR1 is MNHEY and CDR2 is SVGAGI. V dropped 8 bases and J dropped 4 bases, with 14 bases sitting between them. This CDR3 contains 13 residues.

This clonotype was seen a few times. The rearrangement joins TRBV14 to TRBJ2-1, with 10 bases lining up with TRBD2. Per the germline V gene, CDR1 is SGHDN and CDR2 is FVKESK. With 0 bases clipped from V and 8 bases from J, the junction kept 7 bases outside the gene matches. CDR3 length: 16 amino acids. CDR3 DNA sequence: TGTGCCAGCAGCCAAGATGGTCTAGCGGGAGTGTATGAGCAGTTCTTC. Translating it yields CASSQDGLAGVYEQFF.

The rearrangement links TRBV7-9 to TRBJ2-1; no clear D. The germline V gene encodes CDR1 SEHNR and CDR2 FQNEAQ (reference sequence). V lost 5 bases and J 5 bases, leaving 13 bases between the germline ends. The CDR3 sequence is 14 residues long. The CDR3 nucleotides are TGTGCCAGCAGCGATATTGGACCGGACAATGAGCAGTTCTTC. Translating it yields CASSDIGPDNEQFF.